This TCR beta chain was recovered during a study of blood T cell repertoires in COVID-19. For the study at large: PBMCs, B-cell-depleted T cells, or T cells were the source of the cDNA or gDNA that made up the material.

Per the original methods: Reference gene primer amplification gave nucleated cell count estimates. Assay used: immunoSEQ multiplex PCR; TCRdb lists only in-frame clones, some missing. From that table come the V and J calls and clone size; the DNA was used to work out D and trimming. The table has fewer than 500,000 clones, approximately 90% seen once. Trimming at V came to 5 bases and at J to 7 bases, leaving 3 bases not matched to a gene. This CDR3 is 14 amino acids long. In germline, CDR1 is MNHEY, CDR2 SVGEGT. Source material: PBMCs or T cells enriched from blood (not recorded which). The chain carries TRBV6-2 or TRBV6-3 and TRBJ1-6; 9 bases match TRBD1. This receptor was obtained from a woman younger than 35 with acute COVID-19. For the CDR3, the DNA is TGTGCCAGCAGTCCGACAGGGGGAAATTCACCCCTCCACTTT. Protein: CASSPTGGNSPLHF.